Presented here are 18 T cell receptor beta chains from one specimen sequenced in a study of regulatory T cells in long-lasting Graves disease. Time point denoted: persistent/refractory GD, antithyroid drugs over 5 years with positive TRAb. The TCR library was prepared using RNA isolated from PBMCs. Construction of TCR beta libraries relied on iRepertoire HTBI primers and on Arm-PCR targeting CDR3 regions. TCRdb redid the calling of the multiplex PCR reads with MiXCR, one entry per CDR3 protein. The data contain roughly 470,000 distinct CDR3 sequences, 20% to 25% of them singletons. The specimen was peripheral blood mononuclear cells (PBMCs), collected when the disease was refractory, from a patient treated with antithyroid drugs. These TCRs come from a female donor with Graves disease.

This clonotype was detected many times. The CDR3 DNA follows: TGTGCCAGCACCAGACTAGCGGGAAGCTACGAGCAGTACTTC. Its protein product is CASTRLAGSYEQYF. V gene TRBV12-3 or TRBV12-4 combines with J gene TRBJ2-7; 11 nucleotides match TRBD2. This CDR3 is built from 14 residues. J was trimmed by 3 bases and V by 7 bases; bases with no gene match: 5.

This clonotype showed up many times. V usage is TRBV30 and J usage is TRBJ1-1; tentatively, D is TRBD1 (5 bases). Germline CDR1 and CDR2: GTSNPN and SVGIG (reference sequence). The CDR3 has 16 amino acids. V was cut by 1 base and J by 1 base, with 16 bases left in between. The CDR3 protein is CAWSAIQGGENTEAFF. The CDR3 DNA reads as TGTGCCTGGAGTGCAATTCAGGGTGGAGAGAACACTGAAGCTTTCTTT.

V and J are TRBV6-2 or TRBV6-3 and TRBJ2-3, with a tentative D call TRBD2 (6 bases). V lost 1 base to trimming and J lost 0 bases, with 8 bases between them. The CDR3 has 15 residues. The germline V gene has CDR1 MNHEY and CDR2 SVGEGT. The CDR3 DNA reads TGTGCCAGCAGTTACTTCCGGGGGAGCACAGATACGCAGTATTTT. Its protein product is CASSYFRGSTDTQYF.

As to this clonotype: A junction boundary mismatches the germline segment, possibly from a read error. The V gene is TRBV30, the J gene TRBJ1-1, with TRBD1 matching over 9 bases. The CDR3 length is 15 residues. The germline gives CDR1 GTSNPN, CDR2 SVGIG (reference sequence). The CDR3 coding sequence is TGTGCCTGGAGTGAGGGACAGGGTCTGAACACTGTAGCTTTCTTT. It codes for CAWSEGQGLNTVAFF.

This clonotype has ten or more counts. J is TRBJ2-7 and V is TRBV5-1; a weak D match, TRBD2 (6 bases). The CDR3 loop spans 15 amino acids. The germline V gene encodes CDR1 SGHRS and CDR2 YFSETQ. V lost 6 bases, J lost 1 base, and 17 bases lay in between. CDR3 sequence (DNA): TGCGCCAGCAAAGATGGAGCGGGCCCTTCCTACGAGCAGTACTTC. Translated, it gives CASKDGAGPSYEQYF.

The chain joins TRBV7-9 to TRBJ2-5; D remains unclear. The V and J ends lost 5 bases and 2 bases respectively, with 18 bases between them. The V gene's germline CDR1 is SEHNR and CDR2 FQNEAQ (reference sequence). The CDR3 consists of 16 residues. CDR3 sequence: CASSPAHPPNQETQYF. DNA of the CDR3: TGTGCCAGCAGCCCCGCGCACCCCCCCAATCAAGAGACCCAGTACTTC.

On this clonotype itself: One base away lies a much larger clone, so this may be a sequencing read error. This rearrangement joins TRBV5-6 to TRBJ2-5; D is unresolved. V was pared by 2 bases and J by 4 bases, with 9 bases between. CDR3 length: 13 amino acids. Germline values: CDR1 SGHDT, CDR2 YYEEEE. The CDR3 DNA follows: TGTGCCAGCAGCTTAGTGATGGGAGAGACCCAGTACTTC. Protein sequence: CASSLVMGETQYF. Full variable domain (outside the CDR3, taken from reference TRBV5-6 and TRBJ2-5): DAGVTQSPTHLIKTRGQQVTLRCSPKSGHDTVSWYQQALGQGPQFIFQYYEEEERQRGNFPDRFSGHQFPNYSSELNVNALLLGDSALYLCASSLVMGETQYFGPGTRLLVL.

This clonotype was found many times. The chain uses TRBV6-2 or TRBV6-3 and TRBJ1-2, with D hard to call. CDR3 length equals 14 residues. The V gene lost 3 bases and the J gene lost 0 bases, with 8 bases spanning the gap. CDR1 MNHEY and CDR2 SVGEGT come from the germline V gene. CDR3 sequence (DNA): TGTGCCAGCAGTTATTCGGGGTCTAACTATGGCTACACCTTC. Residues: CASSYSGSNYGYTF.

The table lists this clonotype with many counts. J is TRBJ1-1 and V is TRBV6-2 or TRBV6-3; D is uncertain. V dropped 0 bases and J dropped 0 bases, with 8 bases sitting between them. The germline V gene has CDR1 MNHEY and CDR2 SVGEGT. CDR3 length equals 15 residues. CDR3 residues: CASSYSGRMNTEAFF. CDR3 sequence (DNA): TGTGCCAGCAGTTACTCAGGCAGAATGAACACTGAAGCTTTCTTT.

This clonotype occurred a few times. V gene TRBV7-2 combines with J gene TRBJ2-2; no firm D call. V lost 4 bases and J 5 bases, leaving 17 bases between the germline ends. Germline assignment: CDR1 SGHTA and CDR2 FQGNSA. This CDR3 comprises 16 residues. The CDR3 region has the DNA TGTGCCAGCAGCTCCCAACCGCTCTTATTAACCGGGGAGCTGTTTTTT. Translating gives CASSSQPLLLTGELFF. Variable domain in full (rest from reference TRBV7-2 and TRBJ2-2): GAGVSQSPSNKVTEKGKDVELRCDPISGHTALYWYRQSLGQGLEFLIYFQGNSAPDKSGLPSDRFSAERTGGSVSTLTIQRTQQEDSAVYLCASSSQPLLLTGELFFGEGSRLTVL.

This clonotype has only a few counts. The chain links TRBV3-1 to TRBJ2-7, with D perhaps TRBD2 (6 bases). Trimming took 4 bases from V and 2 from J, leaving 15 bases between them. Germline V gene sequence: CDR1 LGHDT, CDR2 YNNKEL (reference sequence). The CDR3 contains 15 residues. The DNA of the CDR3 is TGTGCCAGCAGCCCCCTAGCGCTCTTGCCCTACGAGCAGTACTTC. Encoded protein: CASSPLALLPYEQYF.

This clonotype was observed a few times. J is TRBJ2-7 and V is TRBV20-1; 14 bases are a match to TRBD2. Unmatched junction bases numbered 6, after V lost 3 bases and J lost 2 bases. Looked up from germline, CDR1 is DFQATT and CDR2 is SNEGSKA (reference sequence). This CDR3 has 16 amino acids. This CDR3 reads CSARGLAGALTYEQYF. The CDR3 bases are TGCAGTGCTAGGGGACTAGCGGGAGCCTTAACCTACGAGCAGTACTTC.

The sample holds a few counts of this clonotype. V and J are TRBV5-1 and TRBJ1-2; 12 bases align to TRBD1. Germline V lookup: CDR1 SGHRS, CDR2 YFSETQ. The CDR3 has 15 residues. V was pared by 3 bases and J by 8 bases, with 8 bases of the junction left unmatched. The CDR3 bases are TGCGCCAGCAGCTGGGGACAGGGGGCGACGGAGGGCTACACCTTC. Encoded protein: CASSWGQGATEGYTF.

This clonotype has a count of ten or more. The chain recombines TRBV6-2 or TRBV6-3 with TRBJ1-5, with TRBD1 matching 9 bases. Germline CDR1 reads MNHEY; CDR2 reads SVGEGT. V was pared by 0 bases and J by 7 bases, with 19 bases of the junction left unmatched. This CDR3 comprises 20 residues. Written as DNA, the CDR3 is TGTGCCAGCAGTTACTCGATGAAATTGGACAGGGGAAAATTTGTGCAGCCCCAGCATTTT. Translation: CASSYSMKLDRGKFVQPQHF.

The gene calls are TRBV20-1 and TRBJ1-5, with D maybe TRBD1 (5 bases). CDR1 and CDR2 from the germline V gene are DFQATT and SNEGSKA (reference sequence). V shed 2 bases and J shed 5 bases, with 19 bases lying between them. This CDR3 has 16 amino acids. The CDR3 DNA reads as TGCAGTGCTAGAACCCCCGGTCACAGGAGAGATCAGCCCCAGCATTTT. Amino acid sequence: CSARTPGHRRDQPQHF.

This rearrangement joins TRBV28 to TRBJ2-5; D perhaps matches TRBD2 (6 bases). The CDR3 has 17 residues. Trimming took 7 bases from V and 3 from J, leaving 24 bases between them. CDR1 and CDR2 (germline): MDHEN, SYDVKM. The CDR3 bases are TGTGCCAGCATTCCCCACGCCGGGACTTTGGCGGAAGAGACCCAGTACTTC. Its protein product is CASIPHAGTLAEETQYF.

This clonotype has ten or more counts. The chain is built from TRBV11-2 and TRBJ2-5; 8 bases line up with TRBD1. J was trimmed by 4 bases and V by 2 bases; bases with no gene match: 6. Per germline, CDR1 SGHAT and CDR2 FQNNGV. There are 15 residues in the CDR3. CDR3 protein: CASSLIRGRGETQYF. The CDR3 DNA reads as TGTGCCAGCAGCTTAATCAGGGGGCGAGGAGAGACCCAGTACTTC.

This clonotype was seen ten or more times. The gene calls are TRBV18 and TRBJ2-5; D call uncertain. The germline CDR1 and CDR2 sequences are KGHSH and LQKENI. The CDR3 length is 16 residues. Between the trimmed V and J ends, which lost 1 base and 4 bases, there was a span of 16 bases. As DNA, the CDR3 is TGTGCCAGCTCACCACGGTCAAGTCGCAGGTTAGAGACCCAGTACTTC. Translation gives CASSPRSSRRLETQYF.